Given below is one T cell receptor beta chain in context. In building TCR beta libraries, iRepertoire HTBI primers were used together with Arm-PCR of CDR3 regions. From the multiplex PCR reads, TCRdb called clonotypes with MiXCR, one entry per CDR3 protein. The sample has 400,000 or so distinct CDR3 sequences, around a quarter seen once. The data stem from a study of regulatory T cells in long-lasting Graves disease. Specified time point: persistent/refractory GD, antithyroid drugs over 5 years with positive TRAb. Isolated PBMC RNA provided the starting material for the TCR library. This CDR3 spans 12 amino acids. V lost 6 bases and J lost 5; bases outside the gene matches: 4. The germline V gene encodes CDR1 SQVTM and CDR2 ANQGSEA.

The V call is TRBV29-1, the J call TRBJ1-1; 9 bases agree with TRBD1. Sequencing used peripheral blood mononuclear cells (PBMCs), obtained when the disease was refractory, from a patient treated with antithyroid drugs. The receptor comes from a female donor with Graves disease. The DNA of the CDR3 is TGCAGCGTCCTGACAGGGGGGACTGAAGCTTTCTTT. Its protein product is CSVLTGGTEAFF.